The clone carrying this T cell receptor beta chain came up a few times. Its antigen is unidentified. The naive CD8 subset, CD45RO-negative cells positively selected for CCR7, excluded terminally differentiated effector memory CD45RA+ cells. The data are from a study of shared clonotypes between healthy human individuals. On the study more broadly: CD4 naive and CD4 memory each took three plates per donor, while CD8 naive took two and CD8 memory one.

Assay: immunoSEQ multiplex PCR; the TCRdb copy retains only in-frame clones and omits some. The sample carries around 610,000 clones, approximately 96% recorded once. Study-wide results and limits: Sharing of clonotypes among donors was expected to vary with sequencing depth.

The germline CDR1 and CDR2 sequences are SEHNR and FQNEAQ (reference sequence). V gave up 8 bases and J gave up 4 bases; unmatched junction bases: 13. There are 15 residues in the CDR3. The sample comprised naive CD8+ T cells sorted from blood. The TCR originated in a woman in her 30s in good health. The chain is built from TRBV7-9 and TRBJ2-7; 8 bases map to TRBD2. The CDR3 loop reads CASGGKRELSYEQYF. In DNA, the CDR3 is TGTGCCAGCGGAGGCAAGCGGGAGCTGAGTTACGAGCAGTACTTC.